The sequence of this T cell receptor beta chain was determined in a study of neurological immune-mediated disorders. Across the study: Disease course was recorded as relapsing-remitting for about 31 and secondary progressive for about 8.5% of the roughly 34 multiple sclerosis patients.

TCRdb reprocessed the 5' RACE reads via MiXCR and lists one record per CDR3 protein. The sample holds roughly 25,000 distinct CDR3 sequences; less than 2.5% are singletons and the top ten take around 2.5%. Of note for this clonotype: The target antigen is unknown.

Study results and limitations: None of the CDR3 amino acid sequences found in expanded clones was shared across subjects. This suggests that the TCR-beta repertoires were private in all groups. One related-CDR3 cluster, which may be a signature, held the repertoires of 18 of 34 multiple sclerosis patients after phylogenetic grouping.

2 million PBMCs stored at -80 C were the source of the unsorted libraries. Sequencing was performed on PBMCs. The sequence came from a woman aged 45-59 years with multiple sclerosis.

CDR3 amino acids: CASSSPGQWARTEAFF. CDR3 nucleotides: TGTGCCAGCAGCTCGCCGGGACAGTGGGCAAGGACTGAAGCTTTCTTT. V gene TRBV7-8 combines with J gene TRBJ1-1, with 7 nucleotides matching TRBD1. The trim removed 4 bases at V and 5 bases at J, leaving 13 bases unmatched. CDR1 and CDR2 (germline): SGHVS, FQNEAQ. The CDR3 spans 16 residues.